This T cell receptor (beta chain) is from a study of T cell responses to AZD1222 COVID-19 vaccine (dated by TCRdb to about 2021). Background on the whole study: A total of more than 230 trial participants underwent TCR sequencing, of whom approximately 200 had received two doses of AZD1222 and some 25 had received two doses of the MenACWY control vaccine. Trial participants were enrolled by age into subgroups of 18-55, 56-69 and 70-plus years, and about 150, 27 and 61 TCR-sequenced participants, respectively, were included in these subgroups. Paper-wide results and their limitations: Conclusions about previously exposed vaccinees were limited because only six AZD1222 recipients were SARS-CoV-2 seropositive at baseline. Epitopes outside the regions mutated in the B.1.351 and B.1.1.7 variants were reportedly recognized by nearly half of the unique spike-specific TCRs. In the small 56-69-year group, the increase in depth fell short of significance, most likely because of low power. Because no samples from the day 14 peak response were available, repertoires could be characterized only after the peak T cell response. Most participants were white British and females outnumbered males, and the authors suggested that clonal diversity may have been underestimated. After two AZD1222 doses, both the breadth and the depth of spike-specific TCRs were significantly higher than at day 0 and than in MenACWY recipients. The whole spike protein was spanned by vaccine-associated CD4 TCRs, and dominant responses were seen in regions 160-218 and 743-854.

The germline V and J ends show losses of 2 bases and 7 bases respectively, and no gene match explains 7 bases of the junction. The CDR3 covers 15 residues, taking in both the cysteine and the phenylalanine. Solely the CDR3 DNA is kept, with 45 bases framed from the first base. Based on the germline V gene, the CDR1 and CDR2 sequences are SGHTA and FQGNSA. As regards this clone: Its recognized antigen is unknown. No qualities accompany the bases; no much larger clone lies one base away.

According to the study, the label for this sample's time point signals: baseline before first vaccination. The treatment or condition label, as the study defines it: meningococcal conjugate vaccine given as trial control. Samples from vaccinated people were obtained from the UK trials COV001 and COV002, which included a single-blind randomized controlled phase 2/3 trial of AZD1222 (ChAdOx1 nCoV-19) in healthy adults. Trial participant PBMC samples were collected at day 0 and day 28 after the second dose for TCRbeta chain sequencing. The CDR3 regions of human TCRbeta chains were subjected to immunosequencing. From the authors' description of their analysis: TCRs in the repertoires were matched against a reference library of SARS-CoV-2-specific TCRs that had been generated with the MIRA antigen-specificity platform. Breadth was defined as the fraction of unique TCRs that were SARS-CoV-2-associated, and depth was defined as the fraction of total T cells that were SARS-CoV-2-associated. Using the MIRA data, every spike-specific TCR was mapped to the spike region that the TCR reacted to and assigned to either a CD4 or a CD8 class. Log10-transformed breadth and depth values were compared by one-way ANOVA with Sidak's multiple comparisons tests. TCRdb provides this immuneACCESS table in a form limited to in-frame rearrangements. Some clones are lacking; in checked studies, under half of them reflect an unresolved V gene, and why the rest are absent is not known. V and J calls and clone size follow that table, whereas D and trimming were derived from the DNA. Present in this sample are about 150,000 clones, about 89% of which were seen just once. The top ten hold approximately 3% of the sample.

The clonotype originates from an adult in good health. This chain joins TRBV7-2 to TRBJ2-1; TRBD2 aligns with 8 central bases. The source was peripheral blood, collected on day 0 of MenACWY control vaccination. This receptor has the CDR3 CASSLSGLAENEQFF. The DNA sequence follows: TGTGCCAGCAGCTTAAGCGGACTAGCTGAGAATGAGCAGTTCTTC.